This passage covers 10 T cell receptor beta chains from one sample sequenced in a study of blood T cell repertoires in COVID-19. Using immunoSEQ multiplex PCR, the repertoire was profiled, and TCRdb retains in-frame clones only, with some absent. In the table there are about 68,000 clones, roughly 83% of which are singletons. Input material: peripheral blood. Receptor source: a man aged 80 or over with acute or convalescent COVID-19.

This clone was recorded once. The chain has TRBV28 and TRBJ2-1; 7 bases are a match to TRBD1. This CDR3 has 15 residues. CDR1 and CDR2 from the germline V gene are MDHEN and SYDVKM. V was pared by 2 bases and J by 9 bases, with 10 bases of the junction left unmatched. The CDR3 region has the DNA TGTGCCAGCAGTTTAGTGGCGACAGGGCATGGTGAGCAGTTCTTC. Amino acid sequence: CASSLVATGHGEQFF.

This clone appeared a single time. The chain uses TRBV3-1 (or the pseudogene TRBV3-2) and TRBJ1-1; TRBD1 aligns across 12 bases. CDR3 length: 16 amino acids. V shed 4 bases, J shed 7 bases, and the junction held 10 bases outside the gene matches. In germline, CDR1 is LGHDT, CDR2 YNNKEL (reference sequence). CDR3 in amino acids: CASSRGQGAFGDEAFF. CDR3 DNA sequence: TGTGCCAGCAGCCGGGGACAGGGGGCTTTCGGCGATGAAGCTTTCTTT.

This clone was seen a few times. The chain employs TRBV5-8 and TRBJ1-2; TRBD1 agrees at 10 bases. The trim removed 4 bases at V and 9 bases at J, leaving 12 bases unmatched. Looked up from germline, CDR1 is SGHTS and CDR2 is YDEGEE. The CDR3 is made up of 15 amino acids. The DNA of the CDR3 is TGTGCCAGCAGCCCGGGACAGGGGATTGGTCAGAGCTACACCTTC. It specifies CASSPGQGIGQSYTF.

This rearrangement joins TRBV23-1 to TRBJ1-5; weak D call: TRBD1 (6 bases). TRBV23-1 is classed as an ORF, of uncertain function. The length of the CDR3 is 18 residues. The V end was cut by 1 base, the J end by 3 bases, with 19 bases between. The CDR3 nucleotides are TGCGCCAGCAGTCAATGTGGAAAAGGGGGTGAGGTCAATCAGCCCCAGCATTTT. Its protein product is CASSQCGKGGEVNQPQHF.

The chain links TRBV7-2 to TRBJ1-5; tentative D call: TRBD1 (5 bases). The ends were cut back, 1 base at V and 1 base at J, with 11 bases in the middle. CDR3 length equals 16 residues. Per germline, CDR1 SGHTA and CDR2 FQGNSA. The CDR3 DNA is TGTGCCAGCAGCTTAGGGAGTGGGGCGAGCAATCAGCCCCAGCATTTT. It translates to CASSLGSGASNQPQHF.

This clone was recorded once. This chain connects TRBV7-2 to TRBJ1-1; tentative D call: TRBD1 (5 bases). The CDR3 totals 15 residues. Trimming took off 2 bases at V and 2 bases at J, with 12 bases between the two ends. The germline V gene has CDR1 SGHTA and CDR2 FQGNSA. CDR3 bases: TGTGCCAGCAGCTTACTTGGGGGGGGTAACACTGAAGCTTTCTTT. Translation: CASSLLGGGNTEAFF. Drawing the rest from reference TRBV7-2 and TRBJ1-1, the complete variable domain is GAGVSQSPSNKVTEKGKDVELRCDPISGHTALYWYRQSLGQGLEFLIYFQGNSAPDKSGLPSDRFSAERTGGSVSTLTIQRTQQEDSAVYLCASSLLGGGNTEAFFGQGTRLTVV.

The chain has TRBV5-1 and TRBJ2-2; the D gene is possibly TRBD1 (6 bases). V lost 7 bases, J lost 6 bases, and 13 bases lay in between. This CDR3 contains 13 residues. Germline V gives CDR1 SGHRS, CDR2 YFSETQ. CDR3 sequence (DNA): TGCGCCAGCGGACAACAGGGTTCCGGGGAGCTGTTTTTT. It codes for CASGQQGSGELFF.

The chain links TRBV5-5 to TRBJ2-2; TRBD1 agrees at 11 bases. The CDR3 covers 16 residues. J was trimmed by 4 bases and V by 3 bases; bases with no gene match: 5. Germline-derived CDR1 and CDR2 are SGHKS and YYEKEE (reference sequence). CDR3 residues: CASSSGDRGGTGELFF. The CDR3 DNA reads TGTGCCAGCAGCTCCGGGGACAGGGGGGGCACCGGGGAGCTGTTTTTT.

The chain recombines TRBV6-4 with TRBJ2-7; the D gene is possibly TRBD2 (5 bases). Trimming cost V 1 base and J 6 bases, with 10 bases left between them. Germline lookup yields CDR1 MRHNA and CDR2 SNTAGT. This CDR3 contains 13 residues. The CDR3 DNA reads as TGTGCCAGCAGTGACTTTGCGGGCTTCGAGCAGTACTTC. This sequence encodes CASSDFAGFEQYF.

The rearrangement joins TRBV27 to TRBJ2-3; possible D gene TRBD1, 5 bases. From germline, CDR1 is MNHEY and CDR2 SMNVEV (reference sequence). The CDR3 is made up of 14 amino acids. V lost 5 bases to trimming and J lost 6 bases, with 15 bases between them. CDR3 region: CASSLRPGPDTQYF. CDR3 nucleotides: TGTGCCAGCAGTCTCCGGCCAGGGCCGGATACGCAGTATTTT.